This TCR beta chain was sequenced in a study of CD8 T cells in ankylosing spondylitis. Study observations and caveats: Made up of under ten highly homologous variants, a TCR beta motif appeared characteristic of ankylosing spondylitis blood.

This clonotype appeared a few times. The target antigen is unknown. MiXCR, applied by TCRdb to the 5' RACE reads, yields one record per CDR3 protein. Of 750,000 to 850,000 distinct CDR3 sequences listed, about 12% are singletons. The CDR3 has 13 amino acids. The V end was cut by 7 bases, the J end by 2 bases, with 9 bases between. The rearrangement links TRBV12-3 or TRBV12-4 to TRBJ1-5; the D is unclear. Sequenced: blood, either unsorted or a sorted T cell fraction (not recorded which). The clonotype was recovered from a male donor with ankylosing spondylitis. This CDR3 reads CASIRGGNQPQHF. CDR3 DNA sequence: TGTGCCAGCATTAGAGGAGGCAATCAGCCCCAGCATTTT.